Shown below are 9 T cell receptor beta chains from a single sample sequenced in a study of human T cells and chemical hapten exposure. Each CDR3 protein is one row after TCRdb ran MiXCR on the RACE reads. Of over 85,000 distinct CDR3 sequences listed, roughly a tenth were seen once; the top ten hold more than 2%. The time point denotes: patch test 2, 6 weeks after DPC sensitization. Indicated treatment: therapeutic diphenylcyclopropenone sensitization with weekly scalp DPC. The material sequenced was whole blood, taken in connection with sensitization to the hapten diphenylcyclopropenone (DPC). Receptors originate from a woman in her forties with alopecia areata. Some clones in this sample may be carry-over from other donors' samples.

This clonotype was picked up many times. Compared with germline, one end of the junction differs, possibly owing to a read error. The chain couples TRBV7-9 to TRBJ2-7; 9 bases agree with TRBD2. This CDR3 comprises 11 residues. Germline CDR1 reads SEHNR; CDR2 reads FQNEAQ (reference sequence). CDR3 amino acids: CATREAGGPSF. CDR3 nucleotides: TGTGCCACCCGTGAGGCGGGAGGGCCTAGCTTC.

The gene calls are TRBV2 and TRBJ2-7; a possible D gene is TRBD2 (7 bases). Trimming removed 8 bases at V and 0 bases at J, with 11 bases between. Germline CDR1 reads SNHLY; CDR2 reads FYNNEI. There are 13 residues in the CDR3. CDR3 in amino acids: CASGGGFSYEQYF. The CDR3 nucleotides are TGTGCCAGCGGCGGGGGCTTCTCCTACGAGCAGTACTTC. The entire variable domain, with the rest obtained from reference TRBV2 and TRBJ2-7, is as follows: EPEVTQTPSHQVTQMGQEVILRCVPISNHLYFYWYRQILGQKVEFLVSFYNNEISEKSEIFDDQFSVERPDGSNFTLKIRSTKLEDSAMYFCASGGGFSYEQYFGPGTRLTVT.

This clonotype was recorded at least ten times. The rearrangement joins TRBV5-1 to TRBJ1-1; 9 nucleotides align to TRBD1. J was trimmed by 0 bases and V by 2 bases; bases with no gene match: 5. This CDR3 comprises 16 residues. In germline, CDR1 is SGHRS, CDR2 YFSETQ. This chain's CDR3 is CASSLTGGVMNTEAFF. CDR3 nucleotides: TGCGCCAGCAGCTTAACAGGGGGCGTGATGAACACTGAAGCTTTCTTT.

This clonotype has just a few counts. The chain has TRBV4-2 and TRBJ1-2, with D tentatively TRBD1 (5 bases). Germline loops: CDR1 LGHNA, CDR2 YNFKEQ. This CDR3 comprises 15 residues. Trimming stripped 0 bases from V and 4 bases from J, with 12 bases between. The CDR3 DNA follows: TGTGCCAGCAGCCAAGATCAAAGGGGAATCTATGGCTACACCTTC. It encodes CASSQDQRGIYGYTF.

This clonotype has only a few counts. The genes are TRBV20-1 and TRBJ2-3, with 9 positions matching TRBD2. The J segment lost 2 bases and the V segment lost 6 bases, leaving 6 bases of the junction unmatched. Germline V CDR1 and CDR2: DFQATT, SNEGSKA (reference sequence). The CDR3 is 14 amino acids. The CDR3 DNA reads as TGCAGTGCGGATTCTAGCGGGAACACAGATACGCAGTATTTT. It is translated as CSADSSGNTDTQYF.

This clonotype was seen at least ten times. V and J are TRBV2 and TRBJ2-2; a weak D match, TRBD1 (6 bases). Trimming stripped 7 bases from V and 2 bases from J, with 11 bases between. The germline CDR1 and CDR2 sequences are SNHLY and FYNNEI. This CDR3 contains 14 residues. The chain's CDR3 is CASKRQANTGELFF. In nucleotides, the CDR3 is TGTGCCAGCAAACGACAGGCCAACACCGGGGAGCTGTTTTTT.

The chain carries TRBV18 and TRBJ2-5, with D maybe TRBD1 (5 bases). The CDR3 has 13 residues. Germline assignment: CDR1 KGHSH and CDR2 LQKENI. V was shortened by 4 bases and J by 2 bases, with 8 bases between the two germline ends. CDR3 sequence reads: CASSQTVQETQYF. CDR3 DNA: TGTGCCAGCTCACAGACAGTTCAAGAGACCCAGTACTTC.

In this sample, this clonotype turned up many times. V and J are TRBV6-1 and TRBJ1-5, with D possibly being TRBD1 (6 bases). Germline CDR1 and CDR2: MNHNS and SASEGT. The CDR3 sequence is 14 residues long. V dropped 6 bases and J dropped 5 bases, with 14 bases sitting between them. The CDR3 is CASSTTGGYQPQHF. The DNA of the CDR3 is TGTGCCAGCAGCACTACGGGGGGCTATCAGCCCCAGCATTTT.

V is TRBV5-1 and J is TRBJ2-3; TRBD1 is a possible D gene (5 bases). CDR1 is SGHRS, CDR2 YFSETQ, per germline. Trimming took off 4 bases at V and 3 bases at J, with 12 bases between the two ends. The CDR3 covers 14 residues. This CDR3 reads CASSNGAGTDTQYF. The CDR3 nucleotides are TGCGCCAGCAGCAATGGGGCAGGGACAGATACGCAGTATTTT.